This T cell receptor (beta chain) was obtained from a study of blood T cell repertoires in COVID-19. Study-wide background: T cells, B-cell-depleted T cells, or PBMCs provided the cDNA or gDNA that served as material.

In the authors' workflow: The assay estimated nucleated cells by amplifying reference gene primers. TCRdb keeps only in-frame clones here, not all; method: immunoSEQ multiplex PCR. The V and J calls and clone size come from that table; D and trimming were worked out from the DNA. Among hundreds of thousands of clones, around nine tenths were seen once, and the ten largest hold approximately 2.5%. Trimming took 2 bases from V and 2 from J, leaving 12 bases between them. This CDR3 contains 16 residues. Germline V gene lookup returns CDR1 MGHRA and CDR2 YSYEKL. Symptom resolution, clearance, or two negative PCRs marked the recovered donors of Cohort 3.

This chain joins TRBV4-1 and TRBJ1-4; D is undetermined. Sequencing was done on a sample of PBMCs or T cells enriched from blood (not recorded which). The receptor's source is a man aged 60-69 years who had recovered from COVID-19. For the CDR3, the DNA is TGCGCCAGCAGCCAATATAGTGGGCTGACTAATGAAAAACTGTTTTTT. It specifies CASSQYSGLTNEKLFF.